The 18 T cell receptor beta chains below come from one sample, sequenced in a study of blood T cells in healthy people across ages. A second PCR, run for roughly 7 to 11 cycles, used a sample-barcoded 5' primer plus a J-beta primer mix. TCRdb analysed the 5' RACE reads with MiXCR anew, one entry per CDR3 protein. Of about 650,000 distinct CDR3 sequences in the sample, around 32% were seen once. The specimen was blood. These receptors came from a woman older than 75 in good health.

This chain connects TRBV7-2 to TRBJ2-5; D is possibly TRBD1 (5 bases). The V end was cut by 0 bases, the J end by 5 bases, with 10 bases between. The CDR3 length is 14 residues. Germline lookup yields CDR1 SGHTA and CDR2 FQGNSA. CDR3 sequence: CASSLAMGRETQYF. The CDR3 bases are TGTGCCAGCAGCTTAGCAATGGGGCGGGAGACCCAGTACTTC. Full variable domain (rest looked up from reference TRBV7-2 and TRBJ2-5): GAGVSQSPSNKVTEKGKDVELRCDPISGHTALYWYRQSLGQGLEFLIYFQGNSAPDKSGLPSDRFSAERTGGSVSTLTIQRTQQEDSAVYLCASSLAMGRETQYFGPGTRLLVL.

This clonotype was found many times. The chain joins TRBV6-5 to TRBJ1-6; maybe TRBD1 (6 bases). Germline CDR1 MNHEY, CDR2 SVGAGI. V lost 7 bases and J 10 bases, leaving 20 bases between the germline ends. The CDR3 length is 15 residues. This CDR3 reads CASTPSGGGGSPLHF. In DNA, the CDR3 is TGTGCCAGCACCCCGTCCGGCGGCGGGGGCTCACCCCTCCACTTT.

This clonotype was detected many times. J is TRBJ2-3 and V is TRBV5-1, with 9 nucleotides matching TRBD1. The CDR3 contains 14 residues. CDR1 and CDR2 (germline): SGHRS, YFSETQ. V was pared by 4 bases and J by 6 bases, with 6 bases of the junction left unmatched. DNA for the CDR3: TGCGCCAGCAGCACCGGGACAGGGTTGGATACGCAGTATTTT. As protein: CASSTGTGLDTQYF.

This chain joins TRBV7-2 and TRBJ2-5, with 10 positions matching TRBD1. Matching the DNA end better, TRBJ2-7 makes the J call doubtful. This CDR3 is built from 14 residues. Germline V lookup: CDR1 SGHTA, CDR2 FQGNSA. The CDR3 loop reads CASSPGQGIHEQYF. In DNA, the CDR3 is TGTGCCAGCAGCCCGGGACAGGGGATACACGAGCAGTACTTC.

This clonotype has at least ten counts. The V call is TRBV2, the J call TRBJ1-6; 12 bases map to TRBD1. The CDR3 covers 15 residues. J was trimmed by 5 bases and V by 9 bases; bases with no gene match: 5. The germline CDR1 and CDR2 sequences are SNHLY and FYNNEI. The CDR3 spells CASGDRGRNNSPLHF. In nucleotides, the CDR3 is TGTGCCAGTGGGGACAGGGGGCGAAATAATTCACCCCTCCACTTT.

The chain couples TRBV6-2 or TRBV6-3 to TRBJ2-1; 13 nucleotides agree with TRBD2. Germline lookup yields CDR1 MNHEY and CDR2 SVGEGT. V lost 5 bases, J lost 8 bases, and 3 bases stayed unmatched. CDR3 size: 14 residues. The CDR3 region has the DNA TGTGCCAGCAGTACTAGCGGGGGGGCCTATGAGCAGTTCTTC. Amino acid sequence: CASSTSGGAYEQFF.

In regard to this clonotype: The junction departs from germline at one end; a sequencing error may be responsible. The J gene is TRBJ1-2, the V gene TRBV2; TRBD1 agrees at 7 bases. Germline V CDR1 and CDR2: SNHLY, FYNNEI. The CDR3 has 13 amino acids. The DNA for the CDR3 is TGTGCCAGCGTCTGGGACAGAAACTATGGCTATACCTTC. Its translation is CASVWDRNYGYTF.

As concerns this clonotype: This may come from a read error, since a much larger clone is one base off. J is TRBJ1-1 and V is TRBV12-3 or TRBV12-4; D is ambiguous. The CDR3 spans 13 residues. The CDR3 nucleotides read TGTGCCAGCGGAGAGCGGGAGAACACTGAAACTTTCTTT. It yields the protein CASGERENTETFF.

This clonotype was detected ten times or more. The J gene is TRBJ2-5, the V gene TRBV14; unclear D gene. V was shortened by 0 bases and J by 1 base, with 9 bases between the two germline ends. The CDR3 has 15 amino acids. Germline CDR1 reads SGHDN; CDR2 reads FVKESK. The DNA of the CDR3 is TGTGCCAGCAGCCAAGATGGAACCTTCCAAGAGACCCAGTACTTC. The encoded protein is CASSQDGTFQETQYF.

This clonotype was counted only a few times. This chain uses TRBV27 with TRBJ1-1, with D unresolved. V was shortened by 6 bases and J by 0 bases, with 17 bases between the two germline ends. This CDR3 is 16 amino acids long. The germline V gene encodes CDR1 MNHEY and CDR2 SMNVEV (reference sequence). The CDR3 protein is CASRRRLSPMNTEAFF. The CDR3, as DNA: TGTGCCAGCAGACGCCGACTCAGCCCGATGAACACTGAAGCTTTCTTT.

This clonotype was observed a few times. Since a much larger clone is just one base distant, this may be a read error. This chain links TRBV7-3 with TRBJ2-5; 10 positions match TRBD2. This CDR3 comprises 16 residues. V trimming: 5 bases; J trimming: 1 base; junction bases outside the gene matches: 7. The germline gives CDR1 SGHTA, CDR2 FQGTGA. CDR3 residues: CASSPLAGVSQETQYF. Written as DNA, the CDR3 is TGTGCCAGCAGCCCCCTAGCGGGGGTATCCCAAGAGACCCAGTACTTC.

The chain carries TRBV2 and TRBJ1-1; possible D gene TRBD1, 6 bases. Germline V gene data show CDR1 as SNHLY and CDR2 as FYNNEI. Trimming pared 6 bases from V and 5 bases from J, leaving 13 bases between. This CDR3 spans 13 amino acids. CDR3 bases: TGTGCCAGCAGCGCAGGGGAGGGGACTGAAGCTTTCTTT. Amino acid sequence: CASSAGEGTEAFF.

The chain has TRBV7-2 and TRBJ1-1; 9 bases line up with TRBD1. The CDR3 length is 17 residues. Trimming cost V 3 bases and J 1 base; bases outside gene matches: 9. Germline CDR1 reads SGHTA; CDR2 reads FQGNSA. This CDR3 is CASSFPGTGSQNTEAFF. For the CDR3, the DNA is TGTGCCAGCAGCTTTCCCGGGACAGGGTCCCAGAACACTGAAGCTTTCTTT.

V gene TRBV28 combines with J gene TRBJ1-2; D remains ambiguous. The germline gives CDR1 MDHEN, CDR2 SYDVKM. This CDR3 has 14 residues. Trimming shortened V by 6 bases and J by 3 bases, and 14 bases separated the two germline ends. CDR3 protein: CASRLGFLDYGYTF. For the CDR3, the DNA is TGTGCCAGCAGGCTCGGGTTTCTTGACTATGGCTACACCTTC.

This clonotype was seen a few times. The V call is TRBV4-2, the J call TRBJ2-2, with 8 bases matching TRBD2. This CDR3 has 17 amino acids. Germline loops: CDR1 LGHNA, CDR2 YNFKEQ. V lost 1 base and J lost 0; bases outside the gene matches: 4. The CDR3 DNA follows: TGTGCCAGCAGCCAAGGGCCGCGGGGGGCGAACACCGGGGAGCTGTTTTTT. Protein product: CASSQGPRGANTGELFF.

This clonotype was picked up many times. The rearrangement joins TRBV11-2 to TRBJ2-1; unclear D gene. CDR3 length: 15 residues. Germline values: CDR1 SGHAT, CDR2 FQNNGV. V was clipped by 5 bases and J by 6 bases, with 17 bases between them. The CDR3 DNA follows: TGTGCCAGCAGCCAAACCTGGGGTTCGGGCAATGAGCAGTTCTTC. Amino acids: CASSQTWGSGNEQFF.

The chain employs TRBV14 and TRBJ2-3; 9 nucleotides line up with TRBD1. Germline V CDR1 and CDR2: SGHDN, FVKESK. Trimming cost V 4 bases and J 0 bases; bases outside gene matches: 5. The CDR3 loop spans 16 amino acids. The CDR3 DNA follows: TGTGCCAGCAGCCTTGGGACAGGGAAGAGCACAGATACGCAGTATTTT. Protein: CASSLGTGKSTDTQYF.

This clonotype was seen repeatedly, ten times or more. V is TRBV7-2 and J is TRBJ1-6, with 7 bases lining up with TRBD1. From germline, CDR1 is SGHTA and CDR2 FQGNSA. After removal of 1 base from V and 12 bases from J, the junction contained 3 bases not matched to a gene. This CDR3 has 13 residues. The CDR3 DNA follows: TGTGCCAGCAGCTTAGGGAGGGGGCTACCCCTCCACTTT. This encodes CASSLGRGLPLHF.